This TCR beta chain was retrieved from a study of blood T cell repertoires in COVID-19. Sequencing used immunoSEQ multiplex PCR; TCRdb keeps in-frame clones, though not all of them. The sample includes 250,000 or so clones, around 81% of them seen just once. The germline V gene has CDR1 DFQATT and CDR2 SNEGSKA (reference sequence). Trimming pared 1 base from V and 8 bases from J, leaving 5 bases between. The CDR3 has 10 residues. This clonotype was sampled from a man aged 25-45 years who had recovered from COVID-19. Sample: peripheral blood. V gene TRBV20-1 combines with J gene TRBJ1-1; D remains ambiguous. Here the CDR3 reads CSARGAEAFF. CDR3 nucleotide sequence: TGCAGTGCTAGAGGGGCAGAAGCTTTCTTT.